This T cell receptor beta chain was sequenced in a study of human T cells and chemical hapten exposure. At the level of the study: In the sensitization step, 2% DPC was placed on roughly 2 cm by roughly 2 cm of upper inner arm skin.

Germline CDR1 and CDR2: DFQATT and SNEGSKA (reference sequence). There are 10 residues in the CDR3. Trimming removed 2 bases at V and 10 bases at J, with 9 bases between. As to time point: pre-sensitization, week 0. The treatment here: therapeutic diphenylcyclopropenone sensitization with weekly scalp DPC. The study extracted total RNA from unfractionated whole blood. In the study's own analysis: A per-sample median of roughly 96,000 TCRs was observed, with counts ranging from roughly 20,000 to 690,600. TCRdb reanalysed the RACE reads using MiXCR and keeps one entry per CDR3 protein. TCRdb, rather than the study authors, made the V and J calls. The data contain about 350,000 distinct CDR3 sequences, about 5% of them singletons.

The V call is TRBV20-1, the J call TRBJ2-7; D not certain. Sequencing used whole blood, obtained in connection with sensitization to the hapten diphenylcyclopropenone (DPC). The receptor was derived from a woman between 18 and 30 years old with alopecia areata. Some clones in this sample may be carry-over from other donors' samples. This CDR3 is CSARSSFQYF. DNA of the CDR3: TGCAGTGCTAGAAGCAGTTTCCAGTACTTC.